The 15 T cell receptor beta chains below were found in one sample sequenced in a study of T cell responses to AZD1222 COVID-19 vaccine. Produced via immunoSEQ multiplex PCR; TCRdb's table is partial and in-frame only. This sample has some 90,000 clones; nearly 90% occur once, and the top ten carry roughly 19%. The specimen comprised peripheral blood, sampled on day 0 of AZD1222 vaccination. The receptors were gathered from an adult in good health.

The CDR3 region is CASGPGLSETQYF. The CDR3 region has the DNA TGTGCTAGTGGCCCGGGACTCTCAGAGACCCAGTACTTC. The chain joins TRBV12-5 to TRBJ2-5, with D possibly TRBD2 on 6 matching bases. The germline CDR1 and CDR2 sequences are LGHNT and FRNRAP. The CDR3 totals 13 residues. V was cut by 6 bases and J by 4 bases, with 12 bases left in between.

The chain couples TRBV5-4 to TRBJ2-3; 11 bases map to TRBD2. The V gene end was trimmed by 4 bases and the J gene end by 2 bases; junction bases not matched to a gene: 9. The CDR3 extends over 17 amino acids. CDR1 is SGHNT, CDR2 YYREEE, per germline (reference sequence). DNA for the CDR3: TGTGCCAGCAGCCTGGCTACTAGCGGGAGCCACACAGATACGCAGTATTTT. It yields the protein CASSLATSGSHTDTQYF.

This clone was observed a handful of times. This chain's CDR3 is CSVLTGEYGGYTF. CDR3 nucleotides: TGCAGCGTTTTGACAGGGGAGTACGGTGGCTACACCTTC. The chain has TRBV29-1 and TRBJ1-2; 8 bases match TRBD1. This CDR3 has 13 residues. Germline CDR1 reads SQVTM; CDR2 reads ANQGSEA. V shed 5 bases and J 7 bases; nucleotides not matched to a gene: 9.

The J gene is TRBJ2-6, the V gene TRBV19; 9 positions agree with TRBD1. With 6 bases clipped from V and 4 bases from J, the junction kept 7 bases outside the gene matches. The germline gives CDR1 LNHDA, CDR2 SQIVND (reference sequence). The CDR3 consists of 16 residues. The CDR3 DNA is TGTGCCAGTAGCCCACAGGGGGCGCCAGGGGCCAACGTCCTGACTTTC. Translated, it gives CASSPQGAPGANVLTF.

The chain is built from TRBV7-2 and TRBJ1-1, with D hard to call. Germline V gene lookup returns CDR1 SGHTA and CDR2 FQGNSA. CDR3 length: 13 amino acids. V dropped 3 bases and J dropped 1 base, with 6 bases sitting between them. CDR3 amino acids: CASSFTGNTEAFF. CDR3 in DNA: TGTGCCAGCAGCTTCACGGGGAACACTGAAGCTTTCTTT.

This chain joins TRBV18 and TRBJ1-5; 7 nucleotides align to TRBD1. The V and J ends lost 6 bases and 1 base, in that order; junction bases with no gene match: 12. This CDR3 comprises 17 residues. Germline V gene sequence: CDR1 KGHSH, CDR2 LQKENI. CDR3 sequence reads: CASSPYATGWSNQPQHF. The CDR3 region has the DNA TGTGCCAGCTCCCCCTACGCGACAGGGTGGAGCAATCAGCCCCAGCATTTT.

V is TRBV18 and J is TRBJ1-1, with D hard to call. There are 13 residues in the CDR3. The germline CDR1 and CDR2 sequences are KGHSH and LQKENI. With 2 bases removed from V and 8 bases from J, the gap between germline ends came to 12 bases. The CDR3 reads CASSPYTSLEAFF. The DNA of the CDR3 is TGTGCCAGCTCACCATACACTTCTCTAGAAGCTTTCTTT.

The V call is TRBV10-3, the J call TRBJ1-3; no definite D call. The ends were cut back, 8 bases at V and 4 bases at J, with 12 bases in the middle. Germline V gives CDR1 ENHRY, CDR2 SYGVKD. The CDR3 has 13 residues. The chain's CDR3 is CAIFPSWGNTIYF. CDR3 nucleotides: TGTGCCATCTTTCCGTCGTGGGGAAACACCATATATTTT.

The rearrangement uses TRBV9 and TRBJ1-5; the D gene is possibly TRBD1 (6 bases). With 0 bases removed from V and 3 bases from J, the gap between germline ends came to 10 bases. Looked up from germline, CDR1 is SGDLS and CDR2 is YYNGEE. This CDR3 region has 15 residues. The CDR3 nucleotides read TGTGCCAGCAGCGTAGAAGGGGGTGACAATCAGCCCCAGCATTTT. Translated, it gives CASSVEGGDNQPQHF.

This clone was counted once. The chain recombines TRBV9 with TRBJ2-5, with a tentative D call TRBD2 (7 bases). The length of the CDR3 is 16 residues. Germline V CDR1 and CDR2: SGDLS, YYNGEE. V was clipped by 0 bases and J by 3 bases, with 15 bases between them. The CDR3 sequence: CASSVGEGVGEETQYF. DNA of the CDR3: TGTGCCAGCAGCGTAGGGGAGGGGGTTGGAGAAGAGACCCAGTACTTC.

This clone occurred once. The genes are TRBV27 and TRBJ1-4; 9 bases fit TRBD1. Trimming cost V 6 bases and J 10 bases; bases outside gene matches: 12. The CDR3 loop spans 15 amino acids. Germline V lookup: CDR1 MNHEY, CDR2 SMNVEV (reference sequence). The CDR3 DNA follows: TGTGCCAGCAGAGCTCCCGGGACAGGGAGGGCAAAACTGTTTTTT. Residues: CASRAPGTGRAKLFF. Full variable domain (outside the CDR3, taken from reference TRBV27 and TRBJ1-4): EAQVTQNPRYLITVTGKKLTVTCSQNMNHEYMSWYRQDPGLGLRQIYYSMNVEVTDKGDVPEGYKVSRKEKRNFPLILESPSPNQTSLYFCASRAPGTGRAKLFFGSGTQLSVL.

V usage is TRBV6-2 or TRBV6-3 and J usage is TRBJ2-7; D gene uncertain. V lost 0 bases and J 0 bases, leaving 9 bases between the germline ends. This CDR3 is 15 amino acids long. Germline V lookup: CDR1 MNHEY, CDR2 SVGEGT. CDR3 DNA: TGTGCCAGCAGTTACTCCGGCACCAACTCCTACGAGCAGTACTTC. It is translated as CASSYSGTNSYEQYF.

The chain is built from TRBV7-9 and TRBJ2-7, with 8 bases lining up with TRBD1. In germline, CDR1 is SEHNR, CDR2 FQNEAQ (reference sequence). Trimming removed 5 bases from V and 2 bases from J; junction bases left unmatched: 8. The CDR3 loop spans 15 amino acids. Written as DNA, the CDR3 is TGTGCCAGCAGCCAACCAGGACAGGGAACCTACGAGCAGTACTTC. This codes for CASSQPGQGTYEQYF.

This chain connects TRBV12-3 or TRBV12-4 to TRBJ1-5; D is undetermined. CDR3 size: 12 residues. V shed 5 bases and J shed 9 bases, with 11 bases lying between them. The CDR3: CASSPGDRPQHF. In DNA form, the CDR3 reads TGTGCCAGCAGTCCCGGGGATCGGCCCCAGCATTTT.

CDR3 sequence: CASSELAGGSEQYF. CDR3 DNA sequence: TGTGCCAGCAGCGAGTTAGCGGGAGGATCCGAGCAGTACTTC. This sequence joins TRBV7-3 and TRBJ2-7, with 10 bases lining up with TRBD2. In germline, CDR1 is SGHTA, CDR2 FQGTGA. Trimming cost V 5 bases and J 6 bases; bases outside gene matches: 7. This CDR3 is 14 amino acids long.